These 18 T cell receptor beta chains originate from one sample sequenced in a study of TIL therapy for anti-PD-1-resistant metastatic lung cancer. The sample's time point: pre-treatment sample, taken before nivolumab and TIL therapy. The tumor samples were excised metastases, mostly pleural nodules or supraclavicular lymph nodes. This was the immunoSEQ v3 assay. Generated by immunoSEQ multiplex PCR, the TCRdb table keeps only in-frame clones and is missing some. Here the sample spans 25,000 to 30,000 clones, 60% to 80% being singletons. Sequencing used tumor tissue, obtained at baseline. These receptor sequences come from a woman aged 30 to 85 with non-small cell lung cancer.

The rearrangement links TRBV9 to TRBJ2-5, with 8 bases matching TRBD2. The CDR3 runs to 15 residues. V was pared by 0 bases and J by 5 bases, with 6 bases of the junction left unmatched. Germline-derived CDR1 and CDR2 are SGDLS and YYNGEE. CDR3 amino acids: CASSVGGTRWETQYF. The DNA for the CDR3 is TGTGCCAGCAGCGTAGGTGGGACTAGATGGGAGACCCAGTACTTC. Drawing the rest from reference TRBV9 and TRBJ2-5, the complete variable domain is DSGVTQTPKHLITATGQRVTLRCSPRSGDLSVYWYQQSLDQGLQFLIQYYNGEERAKGNILERFSAQQFPDLHSELNLSSLELGDSALYFCASSVGGTRWETQYFGPGTRLLVL.

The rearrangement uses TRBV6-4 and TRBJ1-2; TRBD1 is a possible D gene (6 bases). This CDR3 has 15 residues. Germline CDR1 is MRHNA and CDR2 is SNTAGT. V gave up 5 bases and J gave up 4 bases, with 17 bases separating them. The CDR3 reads CASSPGQTSPYGYTF. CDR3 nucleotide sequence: TGTGCCAGCAGTCCCGGACAGACCTCGCCCTATGGCTACACCTTC.

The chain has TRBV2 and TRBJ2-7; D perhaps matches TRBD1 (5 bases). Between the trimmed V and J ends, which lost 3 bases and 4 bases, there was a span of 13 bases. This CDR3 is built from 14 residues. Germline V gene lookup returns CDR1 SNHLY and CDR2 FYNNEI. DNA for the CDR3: TGTGCCAGCAGTGATGAGACAGAAAGTTACGAGCAGTACTTC. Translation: CASSDETESYEQYF.

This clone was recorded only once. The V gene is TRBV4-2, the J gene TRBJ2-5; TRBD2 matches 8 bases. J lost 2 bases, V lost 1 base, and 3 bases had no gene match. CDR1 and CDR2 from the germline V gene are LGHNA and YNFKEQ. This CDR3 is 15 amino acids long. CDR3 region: CASSQGTSPQETQYF. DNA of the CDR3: TGTGCCAGCAGCCAAGGGACTAGCCCACAAGAGACCCAGTACTTC.

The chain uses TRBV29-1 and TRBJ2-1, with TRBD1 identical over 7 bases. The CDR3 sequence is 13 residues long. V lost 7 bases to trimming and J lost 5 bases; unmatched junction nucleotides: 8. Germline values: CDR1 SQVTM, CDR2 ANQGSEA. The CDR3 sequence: CSGGTVHDNEQFF. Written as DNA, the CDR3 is TGCAGCGGGGGGACAGTTCACGACAATGAGCAGTTCTTC.

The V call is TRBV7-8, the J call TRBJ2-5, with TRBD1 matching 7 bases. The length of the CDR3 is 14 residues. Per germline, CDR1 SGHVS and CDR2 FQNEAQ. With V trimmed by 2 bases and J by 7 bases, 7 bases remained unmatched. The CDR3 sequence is CASSLKQGVGTQYF. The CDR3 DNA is TGTGCCAGCAGCTTAAAGCAGGGGGTCGGGACCCAGTACTTC.

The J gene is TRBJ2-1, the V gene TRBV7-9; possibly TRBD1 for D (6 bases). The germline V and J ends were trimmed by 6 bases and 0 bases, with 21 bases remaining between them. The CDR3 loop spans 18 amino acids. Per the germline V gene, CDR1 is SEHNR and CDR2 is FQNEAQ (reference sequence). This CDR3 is CASRGITRDISSYNEQFF. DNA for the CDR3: TGTGCCAGCAGAGGGATTACTCGGGACATCAGCTCCTACAATGAGCAGTTCTTC.

The CDR3 coding sequence is TGTGCCAGCAGCCCACAGGGGTTCGGGGCTAATGAAAAACTGTTTTTT. Amino acids: CASSPQGFGANEKLFF. This rearrangement joins TRBV28 to TRBJ1-4; 7 nucleotides align to TRBD1. The CDR3 is 16 amino acids. J lost 3 bases, V lost 6 bases, and 10 bases had no gene match. Germline V gene sequence: CDR1 MDHEN, CDR2 SYDVKM.

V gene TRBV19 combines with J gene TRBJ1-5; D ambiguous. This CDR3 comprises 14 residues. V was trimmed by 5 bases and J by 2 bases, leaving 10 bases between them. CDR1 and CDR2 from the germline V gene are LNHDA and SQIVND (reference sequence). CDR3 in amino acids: CASSGIGGNQPQHF. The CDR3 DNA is TGTGCCAGTAGTGGGATTGGGGGCAATCAGCCCCAGCATTTT.

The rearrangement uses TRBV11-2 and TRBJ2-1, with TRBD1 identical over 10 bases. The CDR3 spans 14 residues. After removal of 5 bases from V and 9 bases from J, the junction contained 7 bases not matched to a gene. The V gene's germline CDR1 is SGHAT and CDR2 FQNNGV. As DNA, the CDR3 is TGTGCCAGCAGCCGCGGACAGGGGGTTAGTGAGCAGTTCTTC. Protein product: CASSRGQGVSEQFF.

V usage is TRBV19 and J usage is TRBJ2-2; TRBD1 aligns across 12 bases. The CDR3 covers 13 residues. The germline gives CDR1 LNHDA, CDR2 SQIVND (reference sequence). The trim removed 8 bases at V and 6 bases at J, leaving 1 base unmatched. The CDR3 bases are TGTGCCAGTCGGGACAGGGGGCCCGGGGAGCTGTTTTTT. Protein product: CASRDRGPGELFF.

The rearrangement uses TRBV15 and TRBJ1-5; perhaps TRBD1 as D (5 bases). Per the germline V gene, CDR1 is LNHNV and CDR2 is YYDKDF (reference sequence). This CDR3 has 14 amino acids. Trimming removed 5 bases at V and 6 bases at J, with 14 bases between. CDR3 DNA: TGTGCCACCAGCGGCGGGACGGGGATTCAGCCCCAGCATTTT. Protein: CATSGGTGIQPQHF.

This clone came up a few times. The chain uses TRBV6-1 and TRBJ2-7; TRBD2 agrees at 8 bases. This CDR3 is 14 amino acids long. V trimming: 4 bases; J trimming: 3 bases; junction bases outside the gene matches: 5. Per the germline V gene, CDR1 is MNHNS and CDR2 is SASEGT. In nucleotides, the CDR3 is TGTGCCAGCAGTGTGGGGCGGGAGGTCTACGAGCAGTACTTC. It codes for CASSVGREVYEQYF.

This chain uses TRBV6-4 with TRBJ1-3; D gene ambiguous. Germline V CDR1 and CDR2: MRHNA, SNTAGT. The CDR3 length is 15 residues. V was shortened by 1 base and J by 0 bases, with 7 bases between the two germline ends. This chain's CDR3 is CASSDLVSSGNTIYF. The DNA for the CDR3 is TGTGCCAGCAGTGACTTGGTCAGCTCTGGAAACACCATATATTTT.

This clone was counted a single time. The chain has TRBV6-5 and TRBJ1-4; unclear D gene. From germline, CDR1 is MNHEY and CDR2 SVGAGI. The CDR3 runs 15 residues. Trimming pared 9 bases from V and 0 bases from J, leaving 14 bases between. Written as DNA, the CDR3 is TGTGCCAGTAAACTGAGTGGCGCAACTAATGAAAAACTGTTTTTT. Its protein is CASKLSGATNEKLFF.

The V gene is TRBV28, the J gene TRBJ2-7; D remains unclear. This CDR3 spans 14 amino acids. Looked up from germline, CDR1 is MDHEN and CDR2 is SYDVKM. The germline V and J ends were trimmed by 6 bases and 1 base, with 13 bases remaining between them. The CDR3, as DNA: TGTGCCAGCAGCCCGCTGGACGGATCCTACGAGCAGTACTTC. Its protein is CASSPLDGSYEQYF.

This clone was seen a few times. CDR3 sequence: CASSYPTRRNTEAFF. The CDR3 coding sequence is TGTGCCAGCAGTTACCCGACCCGGAGGAACACTGAAGCTTTCTTT. The chain has TRBV28 and TRBJ1-1; unclear D gene. The CDR3 runs 15 residues. Germline V CDR1 and CDR2: MDHEN, SYDVKM. V was clipped by 4 bases and J by 1 base, with 13 bases between them.

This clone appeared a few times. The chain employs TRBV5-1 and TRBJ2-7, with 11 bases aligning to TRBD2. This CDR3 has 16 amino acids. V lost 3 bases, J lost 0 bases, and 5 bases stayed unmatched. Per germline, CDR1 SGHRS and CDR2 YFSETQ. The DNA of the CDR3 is TGCGCCAGCAGCTCCTTCACTAGCGGGAGCTCCTACGAGCAGTACTTC. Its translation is CASSSFTSGSSYEQYF.